This TCR beta chain was obtained from a study of cytomegalovirus exposure and HLA in healthy donors. Germline V lookup: CDR1 SGHVS, CDR2 FQNEAQ. The CDR3 length is 14 residues. V was trimmed by 5 bases and J by 5 bases, leaving 15 bases between them. Using immunoSEQ multiplex PCR, the repertoire was profiled, and TCRdb retains in-frame clones only, with some absent. This sample carries some 330,000 clones, approximately 90% of them seen once, and the ten largest clones take around 0.8%. Details on this clone: The antigen is unknown.

It was the approximately 130-subject validation cohort, separate from the roughly 700-subject first cohort, to which the donors belonged. Findings and limits, study-wide: Some public TCRs appeared in many individuals, while most sequences were rare.

The sequencing input was PBMCs. The chain couples TRBV7-8 to TRBJ2-5, with D perhaps matching TRBD2 (6 bases). The clonotype originates from a woman aged 18 to 35 in good health and CMV-seronegative. The CDR3 loop is CASSLGTSSETQYF. CDR3 coding DNA: TGTGCCAGCAGCCTCGGGACTTCTTCGGAGACCCAGTACTTC.